Described below is a single T cell receptor beta chain sequence and its context. V was clipped by 1 base and J by 4 bases; unmatched bases: 4. CDR1 is SGHRS and CDR2 is YFSETQ in the germline V gene. This CDR3 has 15 amino acids. Authors' processing steps: Using reference gene primer amplification, nucleated cell counts were estimated. Sequenced by immunoSEQ multiplex PCR; TCRdb stores in-frame clones only, minus some. The V and J calls and clone size come from that table; D and trimming were worked out from the DNA. The sample has a few hundred thousand clones; 85% to 90% are singletons. The data belong to a study of blood T cell repertoires in COVID-19. Overall study: From the United States, Italy and Spain came samples of acute and convalescent COVID-19. PBMCs, B-cell-depleted T cells, or T cells provided the cDNA or gDNA that made up the material.

The receptor was derived from a man in his thirties or forties with acute or convalescent COVID-19. The chain combines TRBV5-1 with TRBJ2-2; 7 bases are shared with TRBD1. The sequenced sample was peripheral blood. CDR3 nucleotides: TGCGCCAGCAGCTTGAAGGGGGCGCCCACCGGGGAGCTGTTTTTT. This codes for CASSLKGAPTGELFF.